This passage covers 19 T cell receptor beta chains from one sample sequenced in a study of blood T cells in healthy people across ages. Together with a sample-barcoded 5' primer, a J-beta primer mix was included in a second PCR lasting roughly 6 to 12 cycles. TCRdb reprocessed the 5' RACE reads via MiXCR and lists one record per CDR3 protein. The sample yields around 400,000 distinct CDR3 sequences, approximately 52% seen once. Specimen: blood. The source of these receptors is a man in his 60s in good health.

The chain has TRBV15 and TRBJ2-1, with unresolved D. The end of the DNA fits TRBJ2-7 better, so the J call may be wrong. The CDR3 length is 13 residues. CDR1 and CDR2 (germline): LNHNV, YYDKDF (reference sequence). This CDR3 is CATSRELDYEQYF. The CDR3 coding sequence is TGTGCCACCAGCAGAGAGCTAGACTACGAGCAGTACTTC.

This clonotype was detected many times. The V gene is TRBV7-2, the J gene TRBJ2-7; 9 nucleotides match TRBD1. The CDR3 loop spans 14 amino acids. V dropped 8 bases and J dropped 1; count of bases not matched to a gene: 6. In germline, CDR1 is SGHTA, CDR2 FQGNSA. The chain's CDR3 is CASSRDRDSYEQYF. The CDR3 DNA reads TGTGCCAGCTCCCGGGACAGGGATTCCTACGAGCAGTACTTC.

This clonotype was counted ten times or more. The genes are TRBV29-1 and TRBJ1-2, with 7 positions matching TRBD1. Germline trimming cut 0 bases from V and 10 bases from J; bases unmatched to any gene: 5. Looked up from germline, CDR1 is SQVTM and CDR2 is ANQGSEA. The CDR3 covers 12 residues. CDR3 nucleotide sequence: TGCAGCGTTGAAGACTACGACAGGGACTACACCTTC. Protein: CSVEDYDRDYTF.

This chain connects TRBV27 to TRBJ2-7; D might be TRBD1 (6 bases). Germline V gene lookup returns CDR1 MNHEY and CDR2 SMNVEV (reference sequence). This CDR3 region has 16 residues. V was clipped by 0 bases and J by 3 bases, with 15 bases between them. Here the CDR3 DNA reads TGTGCCAGCAGTTTATCCTCAACAGGGCGTCTCTACGAGCAGTACTTC. This gives the protein CASSLSSTGRLYEQYF.

The chain couples TRBV28 to TRBJ2-7, with a tentative D call TRBD2 (5 bases). The germline CDR1 and CDR2 sequences are MDHEN and SYDVKM. CDR3 size: 12 residues. The V end was cut by 10 bases, the J end by 3 bases, with 13 bases between. The CDR3 spells CATTGVNYEQYF. The CDR3 DNA reads TGTGCCACCACCGGGGTCAACTACGAGCAGTACTTC.

The V and J genes are TRBV5-4 and TRBJ2-7; the match to TRBD1 covers 7 bases. Germline CDR1 and CDR2: SGHNT and YYREEE (reference sequence). The length of the CDR3 is 13 residues. The trim removed 0 bases at V and 5 bases at J, leaving 2 bases unmatched. The CDR3 loop is CASSLEGADEQYF. The CDR3 DNA reads TGTGCCAGCAGCTTGGAGGGGGCGGACGAGCAGTACTTC.

Of note for this clonotype: The junction shows a germline mismatch at one end, possibly a read error. This sequence joins TRBV27 and TRBJ2-7, with D perhaps matching TRBD2 (7 bases). CDR1 is MNHEY, CDR2 SMNVEV, per germline (reference sequence). CDR3 length: 16 residues. The CDR3 DNA follows: TGTGCCAGCAGTTTATCACGGGGGGCGAGGGTCCACGAGCAGGACTTC. Protein sequence: CASSLSRGARVHEQDF.

The V and J genes are TRBV13 and TRBJ2-3, with D unresolved. The V gene lost 5 bases and the J gene lost 2 bases, with 8 bases spanning the gap. The CDR3 length is 13 residues. In germline, CDR1 is PRHDT, CDR2 FYEKMQ (reference sequence). DNA of the CDR3: TGTGCCAGCAGCGTCCCGGCCACAGATACGCAGTATTTT. Protein: CASSVPATDTQYF.

The chain couples TRBV6-5 to TRBJ2-3, with 7 nucleotides matching TRBD2. The CDR3 sequence is 14 residues long. J lost 4 bases, V lost 8 bases, and 9 bases had no gene match. Germline V gene data show CDR1 as MNHEY and CDR2 as SVGAGI. The CDR3 DNA follows: TGTGCCAGCCATACCCTAGCGGCCCCAGATACGCAGTATTTT. Its translation is CASHTLAAPDTQYF.

As concerns this clonotype: Possible read error: a much larger clone is one base away. The V and J genes are TRBV5-1 and TRBJ2-1; 10 nucleotides match TRBD1. Judging by the DNA end, TRBJ2-7 fits better; the J call may be wrong. The CDR3 covers 16 residues. CDR1 is SGHRS, CDR2 YFSETQ, per germline. CDR3 protein: CASSRDRGLSYNEQYF. Written as DNA, the CDR3 is TGCGCCAGCAGCCGGGACAGGGGACTCTCCTACAATGAGCAGTACTTC.

This clonotype was seen a few times. This rearrangement joins TRBV6-5 to TRBJ2-3; no firm D call. Trimming pared 2 bases from V and 3 bases from J, leaving 6 bases between. Germline V CDR1 and CDR2: MNHEY, SVGAGI. The CDR3 consists of 13 residues. This CDR3 reads CASSYLLTDTQYF. The CDR3 region has the DNA TGTGCCAGCAGTTACCTCCTGACAGATACGCAGTATTTT.

The chain combines TRBV5-4 with TRBJ1-1; possibly TRBD1 for D (6 bases). The V and J ends lost 7 bases and 0 bases respectively, with 13 bases between them. The length of the CDR3 is 14 residues. The germline V gene encodes CDR1 SGHNT and CDR2 YYREEE (reference sequence). The CDR3 DNA follows: TGTGCCAGCGCCCGGGACAACTTGAACACTGAAGCTTTCTTT. Its protein is CASARDNLNTEAFF.

This clonotype was counted a few times. The rearrangement uses TRBV5-1 and TRBJ2-3; D gene uncertain. V lost 4 bases and J lost 4, with 10 bases in between. This CDR3 contains 13 residues. CDR1 SGHRS and CDR2 YFSETQ come from the germline V gene. In DNA form, the CDR3 reads TGCGCCAGCAGCCAGGTCCGCCCAGATACGCAGTATTTT. It translates to CASSQVRPDTQYF.

This clonotype was seen more than once but under ten times. The chain recombines TRBV4-3 with TRBJ2-5, with D uncertain. V was pared by 4 bases and J by 5 bases, with 17 bases between. Per the germline V gene, CDR1 is LGHNA and CDR2 is YSLEER. The CDR3 spans 15 residues. In DNA, the CDR3 is TGCGCCAGCAGCCCCTATGTGGGAACCTCGGAGACCCAGTACTTC. Its protein is CASSPYVGTSETQYF.

V usage is TRBV11-2 and J usage is TRBJ2-3; the match to TRBD2 covers 13 bases. Trimming took 5 bases from V and 4 from J; bases not matched to a gene: 3. This CDR3 comprises 15 residues. Germline V CDR1 and CDR2: SGHAT, FQNNGV. The CDR3 DNA reads TGTGCCAGCAGCAACGGACTAGCGGGAGCAGATACGCAGTATTTT. This encodes CASSNGLAGADTQYF.

This chain's CDR3 is CSVEEAGRVWEQFF. CDR3 in DNA: TGCAGCGTTGAAGAGGCGGGGAGGGTGTGGGAGCAGTTCTTC. The J gene is TRBJ2-1, the V gene TRBV29-1; 7 nucleotides line up with TRBD2. Germline V gives CDR1 SQVTM, CDR2 ANQGSEA. The CDR3 runs to 14 residues. Trimming removed 0 bases from V and 10 bases from J; junction bases left unmatched: 9.

Remarks on this clonotype: At one of its ends the junction is not consistent with the germline gene, which may arise from a read error. V and J are TRBV3-1 and TRBJ2-7; 9 bases line up with TRBD2. Germline V lookup: CDR1 LGHDT, CDR2 YNNKEL (reference sequence). This CDR3 comprises 16 residues. Written as DNA, the CDR3 is TGTGCCAGCAGCCAAGGGTTAGCGGGGGCAAACTACGGGCAGTACTTC. Protein sequence: CASSQGLAGANYGQYF.

For the CDR3, the DNA is TGTGCCAGCAGCTTCCCGGGACAGGGGGCTTCAGATACGCAGTATTTT. Protein sequence: CASSFPGQGASDTQYF. This chain links TRBV11-3 with TRBJ2-3; 12 nucleotides match TRBD1. This CDR3 spans 16 amino acids. CDR1 is SGHNT and CDR2 is YENEEA in the germline V gene. The junction had 5 bases not matched to a gene; V was cut back by 3 bases and J by 4 bases.

This clonotype occurred once. The V and J genes are TRBV25-1 and TRBJ2-5; unclear D gene. The DNA end lines up better with TRBJ2-7; the J call may be wrong. This CDR3 region has 15 residues. Germline V gene sequence: CDR1 MGHDK, CDR2 SYGVNS. Here the CDR3 reads CASSGLWGRSYEQYF. The DNA of the CDR3 is TGTGCCAGCAGTGGTCTGTGGGGTAGGTCCTACGAGCAGTACTTC.